These 21 T cell receptor beta chains share one sample of origin, sequenced in a study of CD8+CD57+ T cells in acquired aplastic anemia. Genomic DNA provided the template from which TCR beta VDJ and CDR3 profiles were obtained. MiXCR, run by TCRdb on the reads, gives a single entry per CDR3 protein. Of approximately 130,000 distinct CDR3 sequences in the sample, under 60% are singletons; the top ten hold roughly 29%. Individuals selected for sequencing had exhibited CD8+CD57+ cell expansion on flow cytometry. The specimen was sorted CD4+, CD8+, or CD8+CD57+ T cells (not recorded which) from PBMCs. The receptors come from a human donor with aplastic anemia.

This clonotype was detected only a few times. The chain recombines TRBV10-3 with TRBJ2-7, with 14 bases identical to TRBD2. The CDR3 loop spans 16 amino acids. Germline CDR1 and CDR2: ENHRY and SYGVKD. Trimming at V came to 11 bases and at J to 0 bases, leaving 9 bases not matched to a gene. The CDR3 loop reads CAVGTSGRGGSYEQYF. CDR3 sequence (DNA): TGTGCCGTCGGGACTAGCGGGAGAGGTGGCTCCTACGAGCAGTACTTC.

V and J are TRBV27 and TRBJ1-4, with D possibly TRBD1 on 5 matching bases. Germline CDR1 reads MNHEY; CDR2 reads SMNVEV (reference sequence). Trimming took off 8 bases at V and 8 bases at J, with 18 bases between the two ends. This CDR3 is 14 amino acids long. CDR3 region: CASGTGAGREKLFF. In nucleotides, the CDR3 is TGTGCCAGCGGGACCGGAGCCGGGCGGGAAAAACTGTTTTTT.

The chain uses TRBV13 and TRBJ2-3, with D perhaps matching TRBD1 (6 bases). In germline, CDR1 is PRHDT, CDR2 FYEKMQ (reference sequence). The CDR3 is made up of 15 amino acids. The V end lost 5 bases, the J end lost 2 bases, and 14 bases lay between the germline ends. The CDR3 DNA follows: TGTGCCAGCAGCCAGGGACACTTACCCACAGATACGCAGTATTTT. The encoded protein is CASSQGHLPTDTQYF.

This chain uses TRBV7-6 with TRBJ2-1; 8 positions match TRBD2. Germline CDR1 SGHVS, CDR2 FNYEAQ. V gave up 4 bases and J gave up 6 bases; unmatched junction bases: 8. The CDR3 is made up of 15 amino acids. CDR3 in amino acids: CASSSPGTRSNEQFF. CDR3 nucleotide sequence: TGTGCCAGCAGCTCCCCCGGGACTAGGTCCAATGAGCAGTTCTTC.

The gene calls are TRBV25-1 and TRBJ1-3, with unresolved D. The CDR3 sequence is 14 residues long. V lost 2 bases and J lost 1, with 6 bases in between. Germline V gene data show CDR1 as MGHDK and CDR2 as SYGVNS. In DNA, the CDR3 is TGTGCCAGCAGTGAAGAATGGTCTGGAAACACCATATATTTT. Translating it yields CASSEEWSGNTIYF. Full variable domain (remainder filled in from reference TRBV25-1 and TRBJ1-3): EADIYQTPRYLVIGTGKKITLECSQTMGHDKMYWYQQDPGMELHLIHYSYGVNSTEKGDLSSESTVSRIRTEHFPLTLESARPSHTSQYLCASSEEWSGNTIYFGEGSWLTVV.

This clonotype was seen at least ten times. The chain joins TRBV7-9 to TRBJ2-5; possible D gene TRBD2, 5 bases. Germline assignment: CDR1 SEHNR and CDR2 FQNEAQ (reference sequence). The CDR3 runs to 14 residues. V lost 2 bases and J 5 bases, leaving 12 bases between the germline ends. As DNA, the CDR3 is TGTGCCAGCAGCTTATCCGGGGAGCTGGAGACCCAGTACTTC. It translates to CASSLSGELETQYF.

This chain links TRBV7-8 with TRBJ1-2, with D uncertain. CDR3 size: 13 residues. CDR1 SGHVS and CDR2 FQNEAQ come from the germline V gene. The V and J ends lost 5 bases and 3 bases respectively, with 10 bases between them. In DNA, the CDR3 is TGTGCCAGCAGCCCAGGCGGAGACTATGGCTACACCTTC. Translating gives CASSPGGDYGYTF.

The gene calls are TRBV20-1 and TRBJ1-1; no reliable D call. CDR1 DFQATT and CDR2 SNEGSKA come from the germline V gene (reference sequence). This CDR3 has 12 amino acids. The V end lost 3 bases, the J end lost 1 base, and 6 bases lay between the germline ends. CDR3: CSASKGNTEAFF. In DNA, the CDR3 is TGCAGTGCTAGCAAGGGGAACACTGAAGCTTTCTTT.

This rearrangement joins TRBV24-1 to TRBJ2-2, with TRBD2 identical over 11 bases. CDR1 and CDR2 from the germline V gene are KGHDR and SFDVKD. The CDR3 spans 15 residues. With 7 bases clipped from V and 4 bases from J, the junction kept 4 bases outside the gene matches. Here the CDR3 DNA reads TGTGCCACCAGCTCTAGCGGGAGGTCCACCGGGGAGCTGTTTTTT. Translating it yields CATSSSGRSTGELFF.

This clonotype was seen only a few times. The chain links TRBV10-3 to TRBJ1-5; D might be TRBD1 (6 bases). CDR1 is ENHRY and CDR2 is SYGVKD in the germline V gene. This CDR3 has 14 residues. The ends were cut back, 0 bases at V and 7 bases at J, with 10 bases in the middle. The CDR3 sequence: CAISESTGRQPQHF. CDR3 in DNA: TGTGCCATCAGTGAGTCTACAGGGAGACAGCCCCAGCATTTT.

The genes are TRBV7-9 and TRBJ1-1; TRBD1 matches 8 bases. CDR1 and CDR2 (germline): SEHNR, FQNEAQ (reference sequence). V lost 5 bases, J lost 1 base, and 6 bases stayed unmatched. The CDR3 covers 15 residues. The DNA of the CDR3 is TGTGCCAGCAGCCGTCCCGGGACAGGGAACACTGAAGCTTTCTTT. It translates to CASSRPGTGNTEAFF. The full variable domain, with the rest looked up from reference TRBV7-9 and TRBJ1-1, is DTGVSQNPRHKITKRGQNVTFRCDPISEHNRLYWYRQTLGQGPEFLTYFQNEAQLEKSRLLSDRFSAERPKGSFSTLEIQRTEQGDSAMYLCASSRPGTGNTEAFFGQGTRLTVV.

The gene calls are TRBV25-1 and TRBJ1-1; D is perhaps TRBD1 (5 bases). The germline V gene has CDR1 MGHDK and CDR2 SYGVNS. Trimming removed 4 bases from V and 7 bases from J, with 22 bases in between. This CDR3 region has 16 residues. The CDR3 bases are TGTGCCAGCAGTGCCCCTTGGGGCAGGACCTACGGTGAAGCTTTCTTT. It translates to CASSAPWGRTYGEAFF.

This clonotype turned up a few times. The V gene is TRBV24-1, the J gene TRBJ1-2; TRBD1 matches 10 bases. This CDR3 spans 15 amino acids. V shed 4 bases, J shed 7 bases, and the junction held 8 bases outside the gene matches. Germline CDR1 is KGHDR and CDR2 is SFDVKD. The chain's CDR3 is CATSDHGTGVSGYTF. CDR3 sequence (DNA): TGTGCCACCAGTGACCACGGGACAGGGGTTAGTGGCTACACCTTC.

This clonotype was recorded many times. The CDR3 is CSARSAGLAGSPQETQYF. The CDR3 coding sequence is TGCAGTGCTAGGTCAGCAGGACTAGCGGGGAGTCCCCAAGAGACCCAGTACTTC. This rearrangement joins TRBV20-1 to TRBJ2-5; TRBD2 agrees at 12 bases. CDR3 length equals 18 residues. Germline CDR1 is DFQATT and CDR2 is SNEGSKA (reference sequence). The J segment lost 1 base and the V segment lost 3 bases, leaving 12 bases of the junction unmatched.

V and J are TRBV29-1 and TRBJ1-1; D gene uncertain. V was shortened by 6 bases and J by 5 bases, with 10 bases between the two germline ends. There are 11 residues in the CDR3. The germline gives CDR1 SQVTM, CDR2 ANQGSEA. CDR3 DNA sequence: TGCAGCGTCGCCCGCAGAACTGAAGCTTTCTTT. Translating gives CSVARRTEAFF.

The genes are TRBV5-1 and TRBJ1-2; TRBD1 might be the D (6 bases). The V end was cut by 0 bases, the J end by 6 bases, with 9 bases between. Germline assignment: CDR1 SGHRS and CDR2 YFSETQ. CDR3 length: 13 residues. CDR3 nucleotides: TGCGCCAGCAGCTTGGTCTCAGGGGATGGCTACACCTTC. Translated, it gives CASSLVSGDGYTF. The full variable domain, in which reference TRBV5-1 and TRBJ1-2 provide the parts outside the CDR3, is KAGVTQTPRYLIKTRGQQVTLSCSPISGHRSVSWYQQTPGQGLQFLFEYFSETQRNKGNFPGRFSGRQFSNSRSEMNVSTLELGDSALYLCASSLVSGDGYTFGSGTRLTVV.

The chain employs TRBV6-5 and TRBJ1-2, with 8 bases matching TRBD1. The CDR3 sequence is 14 residues long. V was pared by 3 bases and J by 7 bases, with 7 bases of the junction left unmatched. Germline V gene data show CDR1 as MNHEY and CDR2 as SVGAGI. The DNA for the CDR3 is TGTGCCAGCAGTTATGCAGGGGGCGGAGCTGGCTACACCTTC. Translated, it gives CASSYAGGGAGYTF.

The chain couples TRBV24-1 to TRBJ2-1, with TRBD2 matching 7 bases. This CDR3 contains 12 residues. The V gene's germline CDR1 is KGHDR and CDR2 SFDVKD. The V and J ends lost 8 bases and 7 bases, in that order; junction bases with no gene match: 4. This chain's CDR3 is CATTGLGNEQFF. CDR3 DNA: TGTGCCACCACTGGACTAGGGAATGAGCAGTTCTTC.

The genes are TRBV2 and TRBJ1-5, with TRBD1 matching over 10 bases. Germline V gene sequence: CDR1 SNHLY, CDR2 FYNNEI. The CDR3 contains 16 residues. Trimming took 3 bases from V and 5 from J; bases not matched to a gene: 7. This CDR3 is CASSDPGTGVHQPQHF. Here the CDR3 DNA reads TGTGCCAGCAGTGACCCCGGGACAGGGGTTCATCAGCCCCAGCATTTT.

This clonotype was detected ten times or more. The CDR3: CASSPAGDEQFF. The CDR3 DNA is TGTGCCAGCAGCCCGGCGGGCGATGAGCAGTTCTTC. The V call is TRBV7-9, the J call TRBJ2-1, with D tentatively TRBD2 (5 bases). V lost 5 bases to trimming and J lost 8 bases, with 10 bases between them. The CDR3 consists of 12 residues. Germline V gives CDR1 SEHNR, CDR2 FQNEAQ (reference sequence).

The rearrangement links TRBV15 to TRBJ1-1, with 7 bases lining up with TRBD1. Germline V CDR1 and CDR2: LNHNV, YYDKDF (reference sequence). This CDR3 region has 14 residues. V lost 4 bases to trimming and J lost 8 bases; unmatched junction nucleotides: 10. CDR3 loop: CATSKDRVVGEAFF. The CDR3 coding sequence is TGTGCCACCAGCAAAGACAGGGTTGTTGGGGAAGCTTTCTTT. Full variable domain (rest looked up from reference TRBV15 and TRBJ1-1): DAMVIQNPRYQVTQFGKPVTLSCSQTLNHNVMYWYQQKSSQAPKLLFHYYDKDFNNEADTPDNFQSRRPNTSFCFLDIRSPGLGDTAMYLCATSKDRVVGEAFFGQGTRLTVV.